These 21 T cell receptor beta chains were sequenced from one sample in a study of T-cell reconstitution after alpha-beta-depleted transplantation in children. Researchers prepared the TCRbeta library using unique molecular identifiers, the study reports. MiXCR, applied by TCRdb to the PCR reads, yields one record per CDR3 protein. The table includes roughly 74,000 distinct CDR3 sequences, around 18% detected once. The input for sequencing was PBMCs, mostly from graft donor cells, taken 360 days after TCRalphabeta/CD19-depleted stem cell transplant. These receptors all stem from a male patient aged 2 to 10 who had a stem cell transplant for acute lymphoblastic leukemia, so the T cells may come from the graft donor.

This clonotype was seen a few times. The chain carries TRBV20-1 and TRBJ1-2; TRBD1 might be the D (5 bases). With 3 bases removed from V and 7 bases from J, the gap between germline ends came to 15 bases. The CDR3 consists of 13 residues. Per germline, CDR1 DFQATT and CDR2 SNEGSKA (reference sequence). CDR3 nucleotide sequence: TGCAGTGCTAGGGGACCCAAAGGCTCTGGCTACACCTTC. Its translation: CSARGPKGSGYTF.

The CDR3 bases are TGCAGCGTTGGGCTAGCCAAAAACATTCAGTACTTC. Translation gives CSVGLAKNIQYF. This sequence joins TRBV29-1 and TRBJ2-4; the D is unclear. V lost 4 bases and J 0 bases, leaving 4 bases between the germline ends. The germline V gene encodes CDR1 SQVTM and CDR2 ANQGSEA. The CDR3 is made up of 12 amino acids.

The rearrangement links TRBV12-3 or TRBV12-4 to TRBJ1-2, with 9 nucleotides matching TRBD1. V was pared by 6 bases and J by 0 bases, with 8 bases of the junction left unmatched. CDR3 size: 16 residues. Here the CDR3 reads CASRLTGGIANYGYTF. In DNA form, the CDR3 reads TGTGCCAGCAGGCTGACAGGGGGAATAGCTAACTATGGCTACACCTTC.

The table lists this clonotype with a few counts. V gene TRBV10-2 combines with J gene TRBJ1-2; D gene ambiguous. Per germline, CDR1 WSHSY and CDR2 SAAADI. The CDR3 spans 15 residues. Trimming removed 4 bases at V and 0 bases at J, with 12 bases between. CDR3 sequence: CASSGSRSSNYGYTF. CDR3 DNA: TGCGCCAGCAGTGGGAGCAGGAGCTCTAACTATGGCTACACCTTC.

At least ten counts were recorded for this clonotype. The rearrangement uses TRBV3-1 and TRBJ2-3; TRBD2 might be the D (5 bases). The V gene lost 2 bases and the J gene lost 9 bases, with 15 bases spanning the gap. The CDR3 contains 14 residues. Per the germline V gene, CDR1 is LGHDT and CDR2 is YNNKEL (reference sequence). CDR3 in DNA: TGTGCCAGCAGCCAAAACGGGATTTCTAGGACGCAGTATTTT. Amino acids: CASSQNGISRTQYF.

The chain carries TRBV27 and TRBJ1-4; D ambiguous. Germline V lookup: CDR1 MNHEY, CDR2 SMNVEV (reference sequence). V lost 6 bases, J lost 10 bases, and 12 bases lay in between. CDR3 length: 12 amino acids. This CDR3 is CASRRARGKLFF. The CDR3 bases are TGTGCCAGCAGAAGAGCCCGTGGAAAACTGTTTTTT.

By sample fraction, this clonotype is medium-sized. The J gene is TRBJ2-3, the V gene TRBV5-1, with D possibly TRBD2 on 6 matching bases. Germline CDR1 is SGHRS and CDR2 is YFSETQ. V lost 1 base to trimming and J lost 2 bases, with 26 bases between them. This CDR3 has 20 residues. The DNA for the CDR3 is TGCGCCAGCAGCTTGTGGAGTCTTCATAGTACGGGAGAAAACACAGATACGCAGTATTTT. Translated: CASSLWSLHSTGENTDTQYF.

This clonotype was seen many times. This chain uses TRBV20-1 with TRBJ2-7, with a tentative D call TRBD1 (5 bases). Between the trimmed V and J ends, which lost 1 base and 4 bases, there was a span of 17 bases. CDR3 size: 15 residues. Germline CDR1 is DFQATT and CDR2 is SNEGSKA (reference sequence). The CDR3 sequence is CSARGGHTTIYEQYF. The CDR3 DNA follows: TGCAGTGCTAGAGGGGGCCACACCACGATTTACGAGCAGTACTTC.

This chain joins TRBV4-1 and TRBJ2-4; tentative D call: TRBD1 (5 bases). The CDR3 totals 15 residues. Trimming stripped 3 bases from V and 1 base from J, with 10 bases between. In germline, CDR1 is MGHRA, CDR2 YSYEKL. In nucleotides, the CDR3 is TGCGCCAGCAGCCAGGTGGGGCTCGCCAAAAACATTCAGTACTTC. Translation gives CASSQVGLAKNIQYF.

A few counts support this clonotype. V is TRBV28 and J is TRBJ2-3; tentative D call: TRBD2 (6 bases). CDR1 MDHEN and CDR2 SYDVKM come from the germline V gene. V was clipped by 5 bases and J by 4 bases, with 16 bases between them. CDR3 length equals 15 residues. The CDR3 sequence is CASSQILGGADTQYF. As DNA, the CDR3 is TGTGCCAGCAGTCAGATTCTAGGAGGGGCAGATACGCAGTATTTT.

This clonotype appeared a few times. The rearrangement joins TRBV28 to TRBJ1-1, with D tentatively TRBD1 (5 bases). The CDR3 covers 14 residues. V was cut by 7 bases and J by 3 bases, with 15 bases left in between. CDR1 is MDHEN and CDR2 is SYDVKM in the germline V gene. The CDR3 DNA reads as TGTGCCAGCACCAATAAGGGGCTGGACACTGAAGCTTTCTTT. This translates into CASTNKGLDTEAFF.

CDR3 sequence (DNA): TGTGCCAGCAGCCTTAATGGTAATTCACCCCTCCACTTT. As protein: CASSLNGNSPLHF. The chain has TRBV27 and TRBJ1-6, with D unresolved. The CDR3 sequence is 13 residues long. Germline V gene lookup returns CDR1 MNHEY and CDR2 SMNVEV (reference sequence). With 6 bases removed from V and 6 bases from J, the gap between germline ends came to 9 bases.

The genes are TRBV6-1 and TRBJ2-5; TRBD1 aligns across 7 bases. This CDR3 has 14 amino acids. V lost 6 bases and J lost 4; bases outside the gene matches: 8. The V gene's germline CDR1 is MNHNS and CDR2 SASEGT. CDR3 nucleotide sequence: TGTGCCAGCAGCCGACAGGGTGTGATAGAGACCCAGTACTTC. It translates to CASSRQGVIETQYF.

This clonotype was seen a few times. The V and J genes are TRBV5-1 and TRBJ2-1; a weak D match, TRBD2 (6 bases). V was shortened by 1 base and J by 0 bases, with 8 bases between the two germline ends. CDR1 and CDR2 from the germline V gene are SGHRS and YFSETQ. The CDR3 consists of 15 residues. As DNA, the CDR3 is TGCGCCAGCAGCTTGCCGGGAGTCTCCTACAATGAGCAGTTCTTC. It is translated as CASSLPGVSYNEQFF.

This clonotype was seen only a few times. This chain links TRBV20-1 with TRBJ2-7; TRBD1 agrees at 9 bases. Germline V gives CDR1 DFQATT, CDR2 SNEGSKA (reference sequence). J gave up 6 bases and V 5 bases, and 14 bases lay outside the gene matches. This CDR3 spans 15 amino acids. Here the CDR3 DNA reads TGCAGTGCTGAAAACCCGGGACAGGGCTTTGCCGAGCAGTACTTC. This encodes CSAENPGQGFAEQYF.

The genes are TRBV7-6 and TRBJ2-7; the D is unclear. Germline-derived CDR1 and CDR2 are SGHVS and FNYEAQ. V gave up 4 bases and J gave up 4 bases, with 8 bases separating them. The CDR3 covers 12 residues. CDR3 coding DNA: TGTGCCAGCAGCTCCGTGGGTTACGAGCAGTACTTC. Translating it yields CASSSVGYEQYF. The entire variable domain, with the rest obtained from reference TRBV7-6 and TRBJ2-7, is as follows: GAGVSQSPRYKVTKRGQDVALRCDPISGHVSLYWYRQALGQGPEFLTYFNYEAQQDKSGLPNDRFSAERPEGSISTLTIQRTEQRDSAMYRCASSSVGYEQYFGPGTRLTVT.

The chain employs TRBV4-1 and TRBJ2-7; 8 nucleotides agree with TRBD1. Trimming removed 5 bases from V and 0 bases from J; junction bases left unmatched: 6. CDR1 is MGHRA and CDR2 is YSYEKL in the germline V gene. The CDR3 sequence is 15 residues long. The CDR3 coding sequence is TGCGCCAGCAGCGACTTTGGACAGGGCTCCTACGAGCAGTACTTC. This gives the protein CASSDFGQGSYEQYF.

This clonotype was picked up a small number of times. The CDR3 DNA is TGTGCCAGCAGCCCACTGCCGGCCTTGGAGGGGACCCAGTACTTC. Translated, it gives CASSPLPALEGTQYF. The rearrangement joins TRBV14 to TRBJ2-5, with a tentative D call TRBD2 (6 bases). The CDR3 is 15 amino acids. Trimming stripped 4 bases from V and 7 bases from J, with 19 bases between. Germline CDR1 and CDR2: SGHDN and FVKESK.

There are a few counts of this clonotype. CDR3 nucleotides: TGCGCCAGCAGCTTGGGGGGACAAAACTATGGCTACACCTTC. It specifies CASSLGGQNYGYTF. The chain links TRBV5-1 to TRBJ1-2; a weak D match, TRBD1 (6 bases). V lost 0 bases and J lost 2, with 8 bases in between. The germline V gene has CDR1 SGHRS and CDR2 YFSETQ. The CDR3 has 14 amino acids. Variable domain in full (rest from reference TRBV5-1 and TRBJ1-2): KAGVTQTPRYLIKTRGQQVTLSCSPISGHRSVSWYQQTPGQGLQFLFEYFSETQRNKGNFPGRFSGRQFSNSRSEMNVSTLELGDSALYLCASSLGGQNYGYTFGSGTRLTVV.

In its sample, this clonotype was seen many times. The gene calls are TRBV2 and TRBJ2-7, with TRBD1 as a possible D gene (6 bases). Trimming pared 3 bases from V and 2 bases from J, leaving 11 bases between. The CDR3 runs to 14 residues. Germline-derived CDR1 and CDR2 are SNHLY and FYNNEI. The CDR3 here is CASSEGRGPYEQYF. In nucleotides, the CDR3 is TGTGCCAGCAGTGAGGGCAGGGGTCCCTACGAGCAGTACTTC.

This clonotype was detected only a few times. The V and J genes are TRBV12-3 or TRBV12-4 and TRBJ1-2; TRBD1 aligns across 7 bases. V shed 4 bases, J shed 2 bases, and the junction held 4 bases outside the gene matches. The CDR3 contains 14 residues. The CDR3 DNA sequence: TGTGCCAGCAGTTACCGGGACAGCAACTATGGCTACACCTTC. Translation: CASSYRDSNYGYTF.